One sample yielded the 28 T cell receptor beta chains listed below, sequenced in a study of shared clonotypes between healthy human individuals. This table comes from immunoSEQ multiplex PCR, and its TCRdb copy is limited to in-frame clones, with some not included. The table lists approximately 740,000 clones, around 92% of them singletons. The naive CD8 fraction comprised CD45RO-negative cells positively selected for CCR7 and excluded terminally differentiated effector memory CD45RA+ cells. The sample comprised naive CD8+ T cells sorted from blood. The source is a man aged 25-45 years in good health.

This chain connects TRBV4-1 to TRBJ2-7; 7 bases align to TRBD2. V was clipped by 1 base and J by 1 base; unmatched bases: 7. CDR1 and CDR2 (germline): MGHRA, YSYEKL. CDR3 length: 16 amino acids. The CDR3 protein is CASSQVMASGSYEQYF. The CDR3 DNA reads TGCGCCAGCAGCCAAGTTATGGCTAGCGGTTCCTACGAGCAGTACTTC.

The V call is TRBV7-9, the J call TRBJ2-7; 8 nucleotides line up with TRBD1. CDR1 SEHNR and CDR2 FQNEAQ come from the germline V gene (reference sequence). CDR3 length: 17 amino acids. The V segment lost 1 base and the J segment 2 bases; nucleotides outside the gene matches: 10. Written as DNA, the CDR3 is TGTGCCAGCAGCTTAGTGGTCGGCGGACAGGGTACCTACGAGCAGTACTTC. Protein: CASSLVVGGQGTYEQYF.

The chain employs TRBV5-1 and TRBJ1-1, with D possibly matching TRBD1 (5 bases). Trimming removed 3 bases at V and 0 bases at J, with 15 bases between. CDR1 is SGHRS, CDR2 YFSETQ, per germline. This CDR3 has 16 residues. CDR3 protein: CASSWGRQSLNTEAFF. CDR3 sequence (DNA): TGCGCCAGCAGCTGGGGTCGACAGAGCCTGAACACTGAAGCTTTCTTT. Looking up the rest from reference TRBV5-1 and TRBJ1-1 gives the full variable domain: KAGVTQTPRYLIKTRGQQVTLSCSPISGHRSVSWYQQTPGQGLQFLFEYFSETQRNKGNFPGRFSGRQFSNSRSEMNVSTLELGDSALYLCASSWGRQSLNTEAFFGQGTRLTVV.

V usage is TRBV25-1 and J usage is TRBJ1-5; tentative D call: TRBD1 (6 bases). Trimming took off 7 bases at V and 6 bases at J, with 16 bases between the two ends. The CDR3 is 14 amino acids. Germline V CDR1 and CDR2: MGHDK, SYGVNS. This CDR3 is CASNSLEGGQPQHF. As DNA, the CDR3 is TGTGCCAGCAACAGTTTGGAAGGGGGTCAGCCCCAGCATTTT.

The rearrangement uses TRBV7-9 and TRBJ2-5; 8 bases are shared with TRBD1. Germline CDR1 is SEHNR and CDR2 is FQNEAQ (reference sequence). This CDR3 is 16 amino acids long. V lost 5 bases to trimming and J lost 4 bases; unmatched junction nucleotides: 12. CDR3 sequence (DNA): TGTGCCAGCAGCCAAAGGCCAGGGGGCATCTCAGAGACCCAGTACTTC. Translating it yields CASSQRPGGISETQYF.

The chain carries TRBV20-1 and TRBJ2-7; D unresolved. CDR1 is DFQATT, CDR2 SNEGSKA, per germline (reference sequence). V shed 6 bases and J shed 6 bases, with 12 bases lying between them. The CDR3 extends over 11 amino acids. The DNA for the CDR3 is TGCAGTGCGAGCGATGGAGCCGAGCAGTACTTC. Protein product: CSASDGAEQYF.

The chain carries TRBV9 and TRBJ2-2; 7 bases line up with TRBD1. V lost 3 bases and J lost 6; bases outside the gene matches: 5. The CDR3 extends over 14 amino acids. Germline V gene lookup returns CDR1 SGDLS and CDR2 YYNGEE. CDR3 in DNA: TGTGCCAGCAGCGGACAGGGAAAAGCCGGGGAGCTGTTTTTT. It specifies CASSGQGKAGELFF. The entire variable domain, with the rest obtained from reference TRBV9 and TRBJ2-2, is as follows: DSGVTQTPKHLITATGQRVTLRCSPRSGDLSVYWYQQSLDQGLQFLIQYYNGEERAKGNILERFSAQQFPDLHSELNLSSLELGDSALYFCASSGQGKAGELFFGEGSRLTVL.

This clone appeared once. This chain connects TRBV7-9 to TRBJ2-1; D ambiguous. CDR3 size: 13 residues. The germline V and J ends were trimmed by 4 bases and 9 bases, with 13 bases remaining between them. Germline CDR1 and CDR2: SEHNR and FQNEAQ (reference sequence). CDR3 residues: CASSSPKRGEQFF. CDR3 DNA sequence: TGTGCCAGCAGCTCCCCTAAGCGCGGTGAGCAGTTCTTC.

The genes are TRBV2 and TRBJ1-5, with D uncertain. Germline loops: CDR1 SNHLY, CDR2 FYNNEI. The V and J ends lost 3 bases and 1 base respectively, with 10 bases between them. This CDR3 has 15 residues. CDR3 sequence: CASSDIVLSNQPQHF. The CDR3 DNA sequence: TGTGCCAGCAGTGATATTGTCCTAAGCAATCAGCCCCAGCATTTT.

The V gene is TRBV30, the J gene TRBJ2-1; 9 bases agree with TRBD1. The germline V gene encodes CDR1 GTSNPN and CDR2 SVGIG (reference sequence). The length of the CDR3 is 12 residues. The junction had 7 bases not matched to a gene; V was cut back by 2 bases and J by 14 bases. The CDR3 DNA reads TGTGCCTGGAGTACCGACAGGGGGGACGAGTTCTTC. Its translation: CAWSTDRGDEFF.

The CDR3 is CASSIVGGAGELFF. The DNA of the CDR3 is TGTGCCAGTAGTATAGTGGGAGGGGCCGGGGAGCTGTTTTTT. The J gene is TRBJ2-2, the V gene TRBV19, with 7 bases aligning to TRBD2. Germline CDR1 is LNHDA and CDR2 is SQIVND (reference sequence). The V segment lost 1 base and the J segment 6 bases; nucleotides outside the gene matches: 2. CDR3 length: 14 residues.

J is TRBJ1-1 and V is TRBV12-5; 11 nucleotides match TRBD1. V lost 5 bases and J lost 1; bases outside the gene matches: 6. This CDR3 has 16 amino acids. Germline loops: CDR1 LGHNT, CDR2 FRNRAP. The CDR3 DNA sequence: TGTGCTAGTGGTAATTGGACAGGGGGCCGGAACACTGAAGCTTTCTTT. Translation: CASGNWTGGRNTEAFF.

This chain joins TRBV7-9 and TRBJ2-1; 9 positions match TRBD2. The germline V gene has CDR1 SEHNR and CDR2 FQNEAQ (reference sequence). CDR3 length equals 17 residues. J lost 5 bases, V lost 5 bases, and 13 bases had no gene match. CDR3 bases: TGTGCCAGCAGCCAGACTGGGGTAGCGGGAGCCAACAATGAGCAGTTCTTC. Translated, it gives CASSQTGVAGANNEQFF.

V usage is TRBV5-4 and J usage is TRBJ2-7; no firm D call. The germline V gene encodes CDR1 SGHNT and CDR2 YYREEE (reference sequence). CDR3 size: 15 residues. V lost 3 bases, J lost 0 bases, and 13 bases lay in between. The CDR3 spells CASSSTDHSSYEQYF. In DNA, the CDR3 is TGTGCCAGCAGCTCAACGGACCATAGCTCCTACGAGCAGTACTTC. Looking up the rest from reference TRBV5-4 and TRBJ2-7 gives the full variable domain: ETGVTQSPTHLIKTRGQQVTLRCSSQSGHNTVSWYQQALGQGPQFIFQYYREEENGRGNFPPRFSGLQFPNYSSELNVNALELDDSALYLCASSSTDHSSYEQYFGPGTRLTVT.

The rearrangement joins TRBV6-5 to TRBJ2-7; TRBD2 matches 9 bases. The CDR3 is 16 residues long. CDR1 MNHEY and CDR2 SVGAGI come from the germline V gene. The V gene end was trimmed by 4 bases and the J gene end by 2 bases; junction bases not matched to a gene: 9. This CDR3 reads CASSFAISGGPYEQYF. The CDR3 bases are TGTGCCAGCAGTTTCGCAATTAGCGGGGGACCCTACGAGCAGTACTTC.

The J gene is TRBJ2-7, the V gene TRBV11-2; no clear D. CDR3 length equals 16 residues. The germline CDR1 and CDR2 sequences are SGHAT and FQNNGV. Trimming shortened V by 0 bases and J by 3 bases, and 15 bases separated the two germline ends. CDR3 nucleotide sequence: TGTGCCAGCAGCTTAGAGGTCGGTGGGCAGTTCTACGAGCAGTACTTC. It encodes CASSLEVGGQFYEQYF.

J is TRBJ2-7 and V is TRBV7-8; 10 nucleotides align to TRBD2. Unmatched junction bases numbered 6, after V lost 2 bases and J lost 5 bases. CDR3 length: 15 residues. CDR1 is SGHVS, CDR2 FQNEAQ, per germline. The CDR3 spells CASSLNGLAGDEQYF. CDR3 bases: TGTGCCAGCAGCTTAAACGGGCTAGCGGGAGACGAGCAGTACTTC.

The V call is TRBV7-2, the J call TRBJ2-3; D may match TRBD1 or TRBD2 (5 bases each). V was trimmed by 5 bases and J by 1 base, leaving 19 bases between them. The length of the CDR3 is 17 residues. The germline gives CDR1 SGHTA, CDR2 FQGNSA. CDR3 sequence reads: CASSKEGPAYGTDTQYF. The CDR3 DNA reads TGTGCCAGCAGCAAAGAGGGACCCGCGTATGGCACAGATACGCAGTATTTT.

This clone was seen only once. V is TRBV10-2 and J is TRBJ2-2, with D possibly matching TRBD2 (6 bases). The V and J ends lost 8 bases and 5 bases respectively, with 9 bases between them. The CDR3 is 12 amino acids. Germline CDR1 WSHSY, CDR2 SAAADI. This CDR3 is CASSGGTGELFF. CDR3 DNA sequence: TGCGCCAGCTCAGGAGGGACCGGGGAGCTGTTTTTT.

This chain joins TRBV10-1 and TRBJ2-5, with D possibly called TRBD1 or TRBD2 (6 bases each). V dropped 6 bases and J dropped 2 bases, with 19 bases sitting between them. The length of the CDR3 is 16 residues. CDR1 and CDR2 from the germline V gene are WNHNN and SYGVQD (reference sequence). This CDR3 reads CASSPLGAEGQETQYF. The CDR3 DNA sequence: TGCGCCAGCAGCCCCTTGGGGGCGGAGGGTCAAGAGACCCAGTACTTC.

V and J are TRBV11-3 and TRBJ2-3; 9 bases agree with TRBD1. There are 14 residues in the CDR3. V lost 4 bases and J lost 3; bases outside the gene matches: 2. The germline gives CDR1 SGHNT, CDR2 YENEEA. The CDR3 DNA is TGTGCCAGCAGCTCCGGGACAGGGACAGATACGCAGTATTTT. Its protein is CASSSGTGTDTQYF.

This clone came up a few times. The chain combines TRBV27 with TRBJ2-7; D is perhaps TRBD1 (5 bases). CDR1 MNHEY and CDR2 SMNVEV come from the germline V gene (reference sequence). The V end was cut by 2 bases, the J end by 6 bases, with 8 bases between. The CDR3 runs to 12 residues. The CDR3 DNA follows: TGTGCCAGCAGTTTACAGGGTTCCGAGCAGTACTTC. Protein sequence: CASSLQGSEQYF.

This chain links TRBV27 with TRBJ2-7; no definite D call. This CDR3 is 15 amino acids long. CDR1 and CDR2 (germline): MNHEY, SMNVEV (reference sequence). The V and J ends lost 6 bases and 7 bases respectively, with 22 bases between them. CDR3 bases: TGTGCCAGCAGGAACCCCTTGAGAAGGCGGCGGGAGCAGTACTTC. This codes for CASRNPLRRRREQYF.

The chain couples TRBV27 to TRBJ2-7, with 9 bases identical to TRBD2. Germline values: CDR1 MNHEY, CDR2 SMNVEV (reference sequence). The CDR3 is 20 residues long. V was pared by 0 bases and J by 5 bases, with 20 bases of the junction left unmatched. The DNA of the CDR3 is TGTGCCAGCAGTTTATCGACTGGGTTAGTCGTTAGCGGGAGTCGGGACGAGCAGTACTTC. Translation gives CASSLSTGLVVSGSRDEQYF.

This clone was picked up one time. The chain is built from TRBV29-1 and TRBJ2-5; 9 nucleotides line up with TRBD1. The CDR3 runs 15 residues. Germline V gene data show CDR1 as SQVTM and CDR2 as ANQGSEA. The V segment lost 8 bases and the J segment 5 bases; nucleotides outside the gene matches: 15. The CDR3 DNA follows: TGCAGCTCTCGACGAGGGGACAGGGTTCGTGAGACCCAGTACTTC. As protein: CSSRRGDRVRETQYF.

The chain links TRBV7-9 to TRBJ1-1, with D possibly TRBD1 on 6 matching bases. Germline values: CDR1 SEHNR, CDR2 FQNEAQ (reference sequence). The CDR3 contains 17 residues. V dropped 4 bases and J dropped 1 base, with 19 bases sitting between them. The CDR3 DNA follows: TGTGCCAGCAGCTATAGAGGGAGACAGGAGACGAACACTGAAGCTTTCTTT. Amino acids: CASSYRGRQETNTEAFF.

The chain combines TRBV6-5 with TRBJ1-4; D remains unclear. This CDR3 contains 16 residues. Deletions cut 2 bases from V and 5 bases from J, with 15 bases between. Per the germline V gene, CDR1 is MNHEY and CDR2 is SVGAGI. In DNA, the CDR3 is TGTGCCAGCAGTTACGGGCAGTCCCAGATAAATGAAAAACTGTTTTTT. It specifies CASSYGQSQINEKLFF.

This sequence joins TRBV4-1 and TRBJ2-7, with D perhaps TRBD1 (7 bases). The CDR3 has 15 residues. The V gene lost 0 bases and the J gene lost 3 bases, with 12 bases spanning the gap. Germline V gene lookup returns CDR1 MGHRA and CDR2 YSYEKL. The CDR3 DNA is TGCGCCAGCAGCCAAGATTGGCAGGGGGGCTACGAGCAGTACTTC. It translates to CASSQDWQGGYEQYF.